Below are 28 T cell receptor beta chains sequenced from a single sample in a study of CD4+ T cells in melanoma. Generated by immunoSEQ multiplex PCR, the TCRdb table keeps only in-frame clones and is missing some. Seen here are about 120,000 clones, about 90% observed once, and the top ten hold around 3%. Material: peripheral blood. These receptors all stem from a human donor with melanoma.

This sequence joins TRBV27 and TRBJ2-5, with TRBD2 matching over 7 bases. The CDR3 has 14 amino acids. V lost 3 bases and J lost 3; bases outside the gene matches: 4. Germline values: CDR1 MNHEY, CDR2 SMNVEV (reference sequence). The CDR3 DNA is TGTGCCAGCAGTTTTACCGGGACTAAAGAGACCCAGTACTTC. Its protein is CASSFTGTKETQYF.

The chain couples TRBV5-4 to TRBJ2-6; no clear D. CDR3 length: 17 amino acids. The germline gives CDR1 SGHNT, CDR2 YYREEE (reference sequence). Trimming left V 0 bases short and J 0 bases short, with 10 bases between. The CDR3 bases are TGTGCCAGCAGCTTGGGTTTAATAGGCTCTGGGGCCAACGTCCTGACTTTC. This translates into CASSLGLIGSGANVLTF.

The V call is TRBV5-4, the J call TRBJ2-1, with D perhaps given as TRBD1 or TRBD2 (5 bases each). CDR1 and CDR2 (germline): SGHNT, YYREEE (reference sequence). The V end lost 4 bases, the J end lost 5 bases, and 16 bases lay between the germline ends. This CDR3 has 15 amino acids. CDR3 sequence: CASSLPGTLHNEQFF. CDR3 nucleotides: TGTGCCAGCAGCCTACCCGGGACGCTCCACAATGAGCAGTTCTTC. The entire variable domain, with the rest obtained from reference TRBV5-4 and TRBJ2-1, is as follows: ETGVTQSPTHLIKTRGQQVTLRCSSQSGHNTVSWYQQALGQGPQFIFQYYREEENGRGNFPPRFSGLQFPNYSSELNVNALELDDSALYLCASSLPGTLHNEQFFGPGTRLTVL.

J is TRBJ1-5 and V is TRBV27; D is possibly TRBD1 (5 bases). Germline CDR1 is MNHEY and CDR2 is SMNVEV (reference sequence). Trimming removed 5 bases from V and 0 bases from J, with 8 bases in between. This CDR3 is 14 amino acids long. In DNA form, the CDR3 reads TGTGCCAGCAGTCCCAGGGATAGCAATCAGCCCCAGCATTTT. Amino acids: CASSPRDSNQPQHF.

The V and J genes are TRBV7-9 and TRBJ2-2; 9 nucleotides match TRBD1. This CDR3 region has 14 residues. Germline CDR1 SEHNR, CDR2 FQNEAQ (reference sequence). J gave up 6 bases and V 5 bases, and 4 bases lay outside the gene matches. CDR3 sequence: CASSHGQGSGELFF. For the CDR3, the DNA is TGTGCCAGCAGCCACGGACAGGGGTCCGGGGAGCTGTTTTTT. Complete variable domain (other parts from reference TRBV7-9 and TRBJ2-2): DTGVSQNPRHKITKRGQNVTFRCDPISEHNRLYWYRQTLGQGPEFLTYFQNEAQLEKSRLLSDRFSAERPKGSFSTLEIQRTEQGDSAMYLCASSHGQGSGELFFGEGSRLTVL.

The CDR3: CASSLGSGGVNEQFF. CDR3 DNA: TGCGCCAGCAGCTTGGGTTCCGGAGGGGTCAATGAGCAGTTCTTC. The chain is built from TRBV5-1 and TRBJ2-1, with D possibly matching TRBD2 (6 bases). The V and J ends lost 0 bases and 6 bases respectively, with 13 bases between them. The CDR3 contains 15 residues. CDR1 is SGHRS and CDR2 is YFSETQ in the germline V gene.

The chain combines TRBV30 with TRBJ2-1; TRBD1 agrees at 8 bases. Germline values: CDR1 GTSNPN, CDR2 SVGIG (reference sequence). This CDR3 spans 13 amino acids. J gave up 5 bases and V 2 bases, and 2 bases lay outside the gene matches. For the CDR3, the DNA is TGTGCCTGGAGTAGGACAGGGAACAATGAGCAGTTCTTC. Protein: CAWSRTGNNEQFF.

V gene TRBV7-9 combines with J gene TRBJ2-2, with D uncertain. The V end lost 0 bases, the J end lost 3 bases, and 8 bases lay between the germline ends. Germline-derived CDR1 and CDR2 are SEHNR and FQNEAQ (reference sequence). The CDR3 is made up of 15 amino acids. DNA of the CDR3: TGTGCCAGCAGCTTAGCGTTGGCGGACACCGGGGAGCTGTTTTTT. Translated, it gives CASSLALADTGELFF.

The chain uses TRBV6-4 and TRBJ2-3; weak D call: TRBD1 (6 bases). CDR1 MRHNA and CDR2 SNTAGT come from the germline V gene. V lost 3 bases to trimming and J lost 6 bases, with 16 bases between them. The CDR3 loop spans 15 amino acids. The CDR3 DNA follows: TGTGCCAGCAGTGAGACCCAAAAAGGGGGTGATACGCAGTATTTT. Its protein is CASSETQKGGDTQYF.

V and J are TRBV28 and TRBJ1-3; D unresolved. This CDR3 is 16 amino acids long. CDR1 and CDR2 (germline): MDHEN, SYDVKM. V was shortened by 4 bases and J by 0 bases, with 13 bases between the two germline ends. CDR3 nucleotides: TGTGCCAGCAGTTCCTTATGGGAGGGCTCTGGAAACACCATATATTTT. This encodes CASSSLWEGSGNTIYF.

The V call is TRBV27, the J call TRBJ2-1; 7 positions match TRBD2. Germline V gene data show CDR1 as MNHEY and CDR2 as SMNVEV (reference sequence). V shed 1 base and J 4 bases; nucleotides not matched to a gene: 7. The CDR3 runs to 16 residues. CDR3 sequence (DNA): TGTGCCAGCAGTTTATTCGTAACTAGCGTTTACAATGAGCAGTTCTTC. Translation: CASSLFVTSVYNEQFF.

The chain is built from TRBV7-2 and TRBJ2-7, with TRBD1 matching 8 bases. The ends lost 2 bases at V and 5 bases at J; junction bases unmatched: 5. Looked up from germline, CDR1 is SGHTA and CDR2 is FQGNSA. This CDR3 has 14 amino acids. This CDR3 reads CASSLRTGIDEQYF. CDR3 nucleotide sequence: TGTGCCAGCAGCTTAAGGACAGGGATAGACGAGCAGTACTTC.

This chain uses TRBV11-1 with TRBJ2-1; D may be TRBD2 (6 bases). V lost 4 bases, J lost 8 bases, and 9 bases lay in between. CDR1 is SGHAT and CDR2 is FQDESV in the germline V gene (reference sequence). The CDR3 covers 12 residues. The CDR3 DNA follows: TGTGCCAGCAGCTCGGAGGGATATGAGCAGTTCTTC. It codes for CASSSEGYEQFF.

V usage is TRBV25-1 and J usage is TRBJ1-1; D may be TRBD1 (5 bases). The CDR3 sequence is 17 residues long. Germline CDR1 is MGHDK and CDR2 is SYGVNS. Trimming took 2 bases from V and 10 from J, leaving 26 bases between them. The CDR3: CASSERGGVGHRLGAFF. The CDR3 DNA reads TGTGCCAGCAGTGAAAGGGGAGGGGTAGGGCATCGACTAGGAGCTTTCTTT.

A single count supports this clone. The V call is TRBV7-3, the J call TRBJ2-7; TRBD1 matches 7 bases. The germline V gene has CDR1 SGHTA and CDR2 FQGTGA. V dropped 5 bases and J dropped 5; count of bases not matched to a gene: 9. There are 14 residues in the CDR3. CDR3 protein: CASSLPDRVHEQYF. CDR3 sequence (DNA): TGTGCCAGCAGCCTGCCCGACAGGGTCCACGAGCAGTACTTC.

The CDR3 coding sequence is TGCGCCAGCAGCTGGACAGGGGGCTCTGGGGCCAACGTCCTGACTTTC. Translating gives CASSWTGGSGANVLTF. The V gene is TRBV5-1, the J gene TRBJ2-6; TRBD1 matches 10 bases. The CDR3 contains 16 residues. Germline CDR1 is SGHRS and CDR2 is YFSETQ. With 3 bases clipped from V and 0 bases from J, the junction kept 0 bases outside the gene matches.

This chain uses TRBV15 with TRBJ1-1; unclear D gene. Trimming cost V 1 base and J 1 base, with 10 bases left between them. Germline V CDR1 and CDR2: LNHNV, YYDKDF (reference sequence). The CDR3 is 15 residues long. CDR3 sequence reads: CATSRAVRENTEAFF. The CDR3 DNA is TGTGCCACCAGCAGAGCGGTTCGAGAGAACACTGAAGCTTTCTTT. The full variable domain, completed using reference TRBV15 and TRBJ1-1, is DAMVIQNPRYQVTQFGKPVTLSCSQTLNHNVMYWYQQKSSQAPKLLFHYYDKDFNNEADTPDNFQSRRPNTSFCFLDIRSPGLGDTAMYLCATSRAVRENTEAFFGQGTRLTVV.

This chain joins TRBV5-8 and TRBJ2-5, with 8 bases matching TRBD1. This CDR3 contains 17 residues. V lost 1 base and J lost 5; bases outside the gene matches: 13. The germline gives CDR1 SGHTS, CDR2 YDEGEE. The CDR3 sequence is CASSLRDRGLGGETQYF. DNA for the CDR3: TGTGCCAGCAGCTTGCGAGACAGGGGACTTGGAGGGGAGACCCAGTACTTC. Supplemented by reference TRBV5-8 and TRBJ2-5, the full variable domain reads EAGVTQSPTHLIKTRGQQATLRCSPISGHTSVYWYQQALGLGLQFLLWYDEGEERNRGNFPPRFSGRQFPNYSSELNVNALELEDSALYLCASSLRDRGLGGETQYFGPGTRLLVL.

This clone was observed once. The genes are TRBV7-3 and TRBJ2-2, with 9 bases identical to TRBD2. Losses at the gene ends were 5 bases for V and 7 bases for J; bases not matched to a gene: 11. Germline V gene sequence: CDR1 SGHTA, CDR2 FQGTGA. The CDR3 consists of 16 residues. CDR3 coding DNA: TGTGCCAGCAGCCCACTCGGCGGGGGGGCCGGCGGGGAGCTGTTTTTT. Translating gives CASSPLGGGAGGELFF.

This clone has only a few counts. The chain employs TRBV7-3 and TRBJ2-1; TRBD1 or TRBD2 may be the D gene (5 bases each). The CDR3 has 13 residues. V was pared by 4 bases and J by 5 bases, with 9 bases between. Germline loops: CDR1 SGHTA, CDR2 FQGTGA. In DNA, the CDR3 is TGTGCCAGCAGCTCGGGACGCAACAATGAGCAGTTCTTC. This encodes CASSSGRNNEQFF. The complete variable domain, with remaining parts taken from reference TRBV7-3 and TRBJ2-1, reads GAGVSQTPSNKVTEKGKYVELRCDPISGHTALYWYRQSLGQGPEFLIYFQGTGAADDSGLPNDRFFAVRPEGSVSTLKIQRTERGDSAVYLCASSSGRNNEQFFGPGTRLTVL.

The chain couples TRBV5-1 to TRBJ2-2, with 8 nucleotides matching TRBD1. V was clipped by 3 bases and J by 5 bases; unmatched bases: 9. The CDR3 runs to 16 residues. The germline gives CDR1 SGHRS, CDR2 YFSETQ. The CDR3 sequence: CASSSPDRELTGELFF. DNA of the CDR3: TGCGCCAGCAGCTCCCCGGACAGGGAATTAACCGGGGAGCTGTTTTTT. Full variable domain (rest looked up from reference TRBV5-1 and TRBJ2-2): KAGVTQTPRYLIKTRGQQVTLSCSPISGHRSVSWYQQTPGQGLQFLFEYFSETQRNKGNFPGRFSGRQFSNSRSEMNVSTLELGDSALYLCASSSPDRELTGELFFGEGSRLTVL.

The chain uses TRBV9 and TRBJ2-3; no firm D call. This CDR3 has 15 residues. Germline V gene sequence: CDR1 SGDLS, CDR2 YYNGEE. The germline V and J ends were trimmed by 3 bases and 7 bases, with 18 bases remaining between them. The CDR3 is CASSAGVPARNTQYF. CDR3 DNA: TGTGCCAGCAGCGCGGGTGTACCCGCCCGAAATACGCAGTATTTT.

CDR3 region: CAGGAPSTDTQYF. For the CDR3, the DNA is TGTGCAGGGGGGGCGCCCAGCACAGATACGCAGTATTTT. The V and J genes are TRBV28 and TRBJ2-3, with a tentative D call TRBD2 (7 bases). The CDR3 runs to 13 residues. From germline, CDR1 is MDHEN and CDR2 SYDVKM.

The chain recombines TRBV6-5 with TRBJ2-3; weak D call: TRBD2 (5 bases). The germline V and J ends were trimmed by 7 bases and 1 base, with 9 bases remaining between them. CDR3 length: 13 amino acids. Per the germline V gene, CDR1 is MNHEY and CDR2 is SVGAGI. The CDR3 sequence: CASMTTGTDTQYF. The CDR3, as DNA: TGTGCCAGCATGACTACAGGCACAGATACGCAGTATTTT.

The J gene is TRBJ2-3, the V gene TRBV7-9; 10 bases agree with TRBD2. The CDR3 consists of 16 residues. Germline V gene data show CDR1 as SEHNR and CDR2 as FQNEAQ (reference sequence). V shed 1 base and J 2 bases; nucleotides not matched to a gene: 3. CDR3 coding DNA: TGTGCCAGCAGCTTAGTGCTAGCGGGGGACACAGATACGCAGTATTTT. Protein: CASSLVLAGDTDTQYF.

This clone has a single count. V and J are TRBV27 and TRBJ2-3; D uncertain. Trimming left V 4 bases short and J 0 bases short, with 11 bases between. This CDR3 comprises 15 residues. The germline gives CDR1 MNHEY, CDR2 SMNVEV (reference sequence). CDR3 nucleotides: TGTGCCAGCAGTTCCCGTCCCTCGAGCACAGATACGCAGTATTTT. Protein product: CASSSRPSSTDTQYF.

V usage is TRBV7-9 and J usage is TRBJ1-1; 11 bases map to TRBD1. Trimming cost V 5 bases and J 5 bases; bases outside gene matches: 10. Germline CDR1 reads SEHNR; CDR2 reads FQNEAQ (reference sequence). This CDR3 is built from 16 residues. The CDR3 sequence: CASSPIAGTGGTEAFF. The CDR3 DNA is TGTGCCAGCAGCCCCATTGCGGGGACAGGGGGTACTGAAGCTTTCTTT.

The chain links TRBV5-1 to TRBJ2-7; 8 nucleotides align to TRBD1. The CDR3 length is 14 residues. The junction had 6 bases not matched to a gene; V was cut back by 3 bases and J by 4 bases. Per the germline V gene, CDR1 is SGHRS and CDR2 is YFSETQ. CDR3 nucleotides: TGCGCCAGCAGCTCACAGGGGGAGTCGTACGAGCAGTACTTC. Encoded protein: CASSSQGESYEQYF.